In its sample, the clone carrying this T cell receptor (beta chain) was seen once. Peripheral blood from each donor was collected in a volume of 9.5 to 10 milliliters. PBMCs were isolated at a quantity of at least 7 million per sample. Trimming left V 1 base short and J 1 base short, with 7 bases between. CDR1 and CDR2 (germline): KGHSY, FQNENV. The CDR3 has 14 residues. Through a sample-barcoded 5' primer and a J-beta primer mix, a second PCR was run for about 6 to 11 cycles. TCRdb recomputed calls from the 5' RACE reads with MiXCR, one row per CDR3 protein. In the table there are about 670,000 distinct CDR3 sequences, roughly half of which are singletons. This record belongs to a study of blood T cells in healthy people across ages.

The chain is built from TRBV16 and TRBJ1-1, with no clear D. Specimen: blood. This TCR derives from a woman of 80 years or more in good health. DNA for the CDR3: TGTGCCAGCAGCCAATGGTTCGGGAACACTGAAGCTTTCTTT. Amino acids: CASSQWFGNTEAFF.